This T cell receptor beta chain was sequenced during a study of monozygotic twins with inflammatory bowel disease. The CDR3 runs 17 residues. Germline V gene sequence: CDR1 MGHRA, CDR2 YSYEKL. Study-level findings and limits: Researchers report that IBD patients shared fewer clonotypes with others than healthy twins, especially amid disease activity. Patient repertoire variability may have increased through differing immunosuppressive treatments.

With regard to this clonotype: Its antigen remains unidentified.

UMIs bearing a 6-nucleotide sample barcode were added through template switching. TCRdb re-called the 5' RACE reads, yielding one record per CDR3 amino acid sequence without DNA. In all, the sample yields about 330,000 distinct CDR3 sequences. Sequencing input: blood. The origin of this receptor is a human donor with ulcerative colitis or Crohn's disease, or a healthy co-twin of an affected twin (not recorded which). This chain joins TRBV4-1 and TRBJ1-2. CDR3 protein: CASSQDFGPLRGYGYTF.